Listed below are T cell receptor beta chains from one sample, sequenced in a study of blood T cell repertoires in COVID-19. Sequencing used immunoSEQ multiplex PCR; TCRdb keeps in-frame clones, though not all of them. This sample has some 320,000 clones, with roughly 85% found just once. Sequencing was done on a sample of peripheral blood. These receptors were collected from a human donor in a cohort sampled during active COVID-19. CDR3s include the opening cysteine and the closing phenylalanine or tryptophan. The D gene is left open where the match is weak. Size is stated for part of the rows, as once, few or many counts, or as a class when the clone is expanded.

DNA | CDR3 | D | V | size | J
TGTGCCAGCAGTTTTGGCAGGGGCTACGGGCAGTACTTC | CASSFGRGYGQYF | NA | TRBV12-3/TRBV12-4 | NA | TRBJ2-7
TGTGCCAGCTCACCGGGGGCGTATACTGAAGCTTTCTTT | CASSPGAYTEAFF | NA | TRBV18 | NA | TRBJ1-1
TGCGCCAGCAGCCACCAGGGGGCAGCTAATGAAAAACTGTTTTTT | CASSHQGAANEKLFF | TRBD1 | TRBV4-1 | NA | TRBJ1-4
TGTGCTAGTGGTTTGGATCCCCGTCAGCCCCAGCATTTT | CASGLDPRQPQHF | NA | TRBV12-5 | NA | TRBJ1-5
TGTGCCAGCAGGAACCTAGGACAGGCCGGCTACACCTTC | CASRNLGQAGYTF | TRBD1 | TRBV6-4 | once | TRBJ1-2
TGTGCCAGCACCTCACCTGACAGTGGATGGTCGTTGGGCACTGAAGCTTTCTTT | CASTSPDSGWSLGTEAFF | NA | TRBV13 | NA | TRBJ1-1
TGTGCCACCAGCAGAGATGGGGAGCGCGGCTACACCTTC | CATSRDGERGYTF | NA | TRBV15 | NA | TRBJ1-2
TGTGCCAGCAGTTACACAGGGATGGATGAAAAACTGTTTTTT | CASSYTGMDEKLFF | NA | TRBV28 | NA | TRBJ1-4
TGTGCCAGCATTGCGGGGGGGGACAGGGATACGCAGTATTTT | CASIAGGDRDTQYF | NA | TRBV6-5 | NA | TRBJ2-3
TGTGCCACCAGCAGTGGCAGCTATGGCTACACCTTC | CATSSGSYGYTF | NA | TRBV15 | NA | TRBJ1-2
TGTGCCAGCTCACCTCGGGAAAGCACAGATACGCAGTATTTT | CASSPRESTDTQYF | NA | TRBV18 | NA | TRBJ2-3
TGTGCCAGCAGCGGAGCCCGGCAGGGGAAGCGATCACCCCTCCACTTT | CASSGARQGKRSPLHF | NA | TRBV5-4 | once | TRBJ1-6
TGTGCCACCAGCAGAGATCGATACAGAAGCACAGATACGCAGTATTTT | CATSRDRYRSTDTQYF | NA | TRBV15 | NA | TRBJ2-3
TGTGCCAGCAGTTACTCAGGGAGCTCCTACGAGCAGTACTTC | CASSYSGSSYEQYF | NA | TRBV6-5 | NA | TRBJ2-7
TGTGCCAGCAGCTTAGCGAGGGGACAGGGGGATGGCTACACCTTC | CASSLARGQGDGYTF | TRBD1 | TRBV11-2 | NA | TRBJ1-2
TGTGCCAGCAGCTTCCGGGGTAACTACGAGCAGTACTTC | CASSFRGNYEQYF | NA | TRBV7-9 | NA | TRBJ2-7
TGTGCCAGCAGCCAAGACGAGACCTACGAGCAGTACTTC | CASSQDETYEQYF | NA | TRBV3-1/TRBV3-2 | NA | TRBJ2-7
TGTGCCAGCAGCATCCAGACAAAACCCCGATACGAGCAGTACTTC | CASSIQTKPRYEQYF | NA | TRBV21-1 | many | TRBJ2-7
TGTGCCAGCAGCCCCCGACAGGGAAACTCACCCCTCCACTTT | CASSPRQGNSPLHF | TRBD1 | TRBV7-8 | many | TRBJ1-6
TGTGCCAGCAGCCTGGGAGTCGTCTATGGCTACACCTTC | CASSLGVVYGYTF | NA | TRBV7-2 | NA | TRBJ1-2
TGCGCCAGCAGCTTGGCGGGGAGCGGGCTCTACACCTTC | CASSLAGSGLYTF | NA | TRBV5-1 | NA | TRBJ1-2
TGTGCCAGCAGTCTAGGGACAAGCACTGAAGCTTTCTTT | CASSLGTSTEAFF | NA | TRBV7-9 | NA | TRBJ1-1
TGTGCCAGCAGCTTAAGTCCCGGCGGCGTAACTGAAGCTTTCTTT | CASSLSPGGVTEAFF | NA | TRBV7-3 | NA | TRBJ1-1
TGTGCCAGCAGGCGTTCCTCCGGCAATCAGCCCCAGCATTTT | CASRRSSGNQPQHF | NA | TRBV5-6 | few | TRBJ1-5
TGTGCCAGCCAGTCGACGGGAGGGGAGCTGTTTTTT | CASQSTGGELFF | NA | TRBV27 | NA | TRBJ2-2
TGTGCCAGTAGTAGACAGGCCAAAAACATTCAGTACTTC | CASSRQAKNIQYF | NA | TRBV19 | once | TRBJ2-4
TGCGCCAGCGCTGGGTCTCCCCGGGATGAGCAGTACTTC | CASAGSPRDEQYF | NA | TRBV10-2 | NA | TRBJ2-7
TGCGCCAGCGGCAGGGGTTTTGAAGCTTTCTTT | CASGRGFEAFF | NA | TRBV5-1 | NA | TRBJ1-1
TGTGCCAGCAGCTCCTCACTCCGGGACAGGCCCTACGAGCAGTACTTC | CASSSSLRDRPYEQYF | TRBD1 | TRBV9 | NA | TRBJ2-7
TGTGCCAGCAGCCCCACATTACTAGCTATCACAGATACGCAGTATTTT | CASSPTLLAITDTQYF | NA | TRBV4-2 | NA | TRBJ2-3
TGTGCCAGCAGCTTAGAGTTGAGGGCGGGGGGCTACGAGCAGTACTTC | CASSLELRAGGYEQYF | TRBD2 | TRBV11-2 | NA | TRBJ2-7
TGTGCCAGCAGTTTATCGGAGACAGGGACTGGCTATGGCTACACCTTC | CASSLSETGTGYGYTF | TRBD1 | TRBV27 | once | TRBJ1-2
TGTGCCAGCAGTGCGTTAAGCGGGGGGGGCTCAGACCGCACAGATACGCAGTATTTT | CASSALSGGGSDRTDTQYF | TRBD2 | TRBV2 | NA | TRBJ2-3
TGTGCCAGCAGCTTAAGCGGGGGCTCCTACAATGAGCAGTTCTTC | CASSLSGGSYNEQFF | TRBD2 | TRBV7-3 | NA | TRBJ2-1
TGTGCCAGCAGCTTAGGGGCGGCGGGTGAAAAACTGTTTTTT | CASSLGAAGEKLFF | NA | TRBV13 | NA | TRBJ1-4
TGTGCCAGTAGTCCGGTGGGAGCAGACTCCTACGAGCAGTACTTC | CASSPVGADSYEQYF | NA | TRBV19 | NA | TRBJ2-7
TGTGCCAGCAGCGTCCACTCAGAGGGCGAGCAGTACTTC | CASSVHSEGEQYF | NA | TRBV9 | NA | TRBJ2-7
TGTGCCAGCAGCTTACGGGGACAGGTCTTCAATGAGCAGTTCTTC | CASSLRGQVFNEQFF | TRBD1 | TRBV7-3 | NA | TRBJ2-1
TGTGCCAGCAGTTTAGGGGGAGCGAACATTCAGTACTTC | CASSLGGANIQYF | NA | TRBV12-3/TRBV12-4 | NA | TRBJ2-4
TGTGCCAGCAGCCCGACAGCGATGTATGGCTACACCTTC | CASSPTAMYGYTF | NA | TRBV12-3/TRBV12-4 | NA | TRBJ1-2
TGTGCCAGTAAGCGGGACAGGGGGTACGAGCAGTACTTC | CASKRDRGYEQYF | TRBD1 | TRBV19 | NA | TRBJ2-7
TGTGCCAGCAGCCAAGTTTGGCGGAGAAACTCTGGAAACACCATATATTTT | CASSQVWRRNSGNTIYF | NA | TRBV3-1/TRBV3-2 | NA | TRBJ1-3
TGTGCCAGTAGAGAGACAGCGAGCTCCTACGAGCAGTACTTC | CASRETASSYEQYF | NA | TRBV19 | few | TRBJ2-7
TGTGCCAGCAGCTTAGAGAGGTGGGGGGAGCTGTTTTTT | CASSLERWGELFF | NA | TRBV7-8 | NA | TRBJ2-2
TGCGCCAGCAGATCCTATCCTGCAACTAATGAAAAACTGTTTTTT | CASRSYPATNEKLFF | NA | TRBV5-1 | NA | TRBJ1-4
TGTGCCAGTAGTCTGACAGGGAATACTGAAGCTTTCTTT | CASSLTGNTEAFF | TRBD1 | TRBV19 | once | TRBJ1-1
TGCAGCGTTGAGAGGCACAATGAGCAGTTCTTC | CSVERHNEQFF | NA | TRBV29-1 | NA | TRBJ2-1
TGTGCCAGCAGCGTAGGGGCTAGCGGCACAGATACGCAGTATTTT | CASSVGASGTDTQYF | NA | TRBV9 | NA | TRBJ2-3
TGTGCCAGCAGCTTAGGCGACATTAACTATGGCTACACCTTC | CASSLGDINYGYTF | NA | TRBV7-8 | NA | TRBJ1-2
TGTGCCAGCAGCGTAGGACAAGACAGAAGTAACTACAATGAGCAGTTCTTC | CASSVGQDRSNYNEQFF | NA | TRBV9 | NA | TRBJ2-1
TGTGCCAGCAGCCAAGATAAAGGGACAGGGGTCAACGAGCAGTACTTC | CASSQDKGTGVNEQYF | TRBD1 | TRBV14 | NA | TRBJ2-7
TGCAGTGCTGCTACACCGGGGGAGCAGTACTTC | CSAATPGEQYF | NA | TRBV20-1 | NA | TRBJ2-7
TGTGCCAGCAGTGATGGGGGGAGGACGCAGTATTTT | CASSDGGRTQYF | NA | TRBV2 | NA | TRBJ2-3
TGTGCCAGTGCGGGGTATACGAACACTGAAGCTTTCTTT | CASAGYTNTEAFF | NA | TRBV19 | NA | TRBJ1-1
TGTGCCAGCACTTCACAGGGCATTATTGAAGCTTTCTTT | CASTSQGIIEAFF | NA | TRBV2 | once | TRBJ1-1
TGTGCCAGCAGCGTGACTCCGGGGGATACGCAGTATTTT | CASSVTPGDTQYF | NA | TRBV9 | once | TRBJ2-3
TGTGCCAGCAGCTTGGCGGGGGGGAAAAAGACCCAGTACTTC | CASSLAGGKKTQYF | TRBD2 | TRBV7-2 | NA | TRBJ2-5
TGCGCCAGCAGCTTGATGGGCACGTCCTACGAGCAGTACTTC | CASSLMGTSYEQYF | NA | TRBV5-1 | NA | TRBJ2-7
TGTGCCACCAACGCCGGGGACACCCTTGCAACTAATGAAAAACTGTTTTTT | CATNAGDTLATNEKLFF | NA | TRBV19 | NA | TRBJ1-4
TGTGCCAGTAGTACGAAGGGACTGAGCGCGGCGGGAGAGCAGTTCTTC | CASSTKGLSAAGEQFF | NA | TRBV19 | few | TRBJ2-1